The clone carrying this T cell receptor (beta chain) was seen just once. Its antigen is not known. The sample is drawn from a study of cytomegalovirus exposure and HLA in healthy donors. Points from the study as a whole: Overall, some 160 TCR beta chains were annotated as cytomegalovirus-associated.

The PCR had 60 Vbeta and 13 Jbeta primers. Method: immunoSEQ multiplex PCR; TCRdb's copy keeps in-frame clones and lacks some. The data contain 100,000 to 150,000 clones, around three quarters of them singletons. Germline CDR1 and CDR2: GTSNPN and SVGIG (reference sequence). The CDR3 is 14 residues long. Trimming removed 7 bases from V and 10 bases from J, with 20 bases in between. Sequencing was carried out using PBMCs. V gene TRBV30 combines with J gene TRBJ1-6; D is uncertain. This TCR derives from a female donor in good health and CMV-seronegative. The CDR3, as DNA: TGTGCCTTCACGGCGGCGCTGGCGGTGTCACCCCTCCACTTT. This codes for CAFTAALAVSPLHF.